The rows below give T cell receptor beta chains drawn from one sample of a study of radiation and T cells in renal cell carcinoma. The protocol was immunoSEQ multiplex PCR, while the TCRdb copy is restricted to in-frame clones and leaves out a portion. The sample records 140,000 to 150,000 clones, 88% being singletons. The sample here was blood, taken from a patient whose treatment included radiotherapy and nephrectomy. The receptor source for this set is a woman between 70 and 85 years old with renal cell carcinoma. Both conserved end residues are part of each CDR3. Fields, in order: CDR3 length, V gene, D gene, J gene, clone size, CDR3 DNA, CDR3 protein. D genes are given only for firm matches. Not every row has a clone size; where given, it reads once, few, many or a size class.

len: 11; v_gene: TRBV6-6; d_gene: NA; j_gene: TRBJ2-7; abundance: NA; CDR3nt: TGTGCCAGCAGGAAGGAGGGGGAGCAGTACTTC; CDR3aa: CASRKEGEQYF
len: 12; v_gene: TRBV7-9; d_gene: NA; j_gene: TRBJ1-2; abundance: NA; CDR3nt: TGTGCCAGCAGCGGGGGAGACGGTCCCTACACCTTC; CDR3aa: CASSGGDGPYTF
len: 13; v_gene: TRBV2; d_gene: TRBD1; j_gene: TRBJ2-7; abundance: NA; CDR3nt: TGTGCCAGCAGAACAACAGGGGGTCGGGAGCAGTACTTC; CDR3aa: CASRTTGGREQYF
len: 14; v_gene: TRBV6-1; d_gene: NA; j_gene: TRBJ1-2; abundance: NA; CDR3nt: TGTGCCAGCAGTGTCGGGACGCCTATCTATGGCTACACCTTC; CDR3aa: CASSVGTPIYGYTF
len: 16; v_gene: TRBV6-1; d_gene: NA; j_gene: TRBJ1-6; abundance: NA; CDR3nt: TGTGCCAGCAGTGAAAGTCCAGGGTTGGGGAATTCACCCCTCCACTTT; CDR3aa: CASSESPGLGNSPLHF
len: 12; v_gene: TRBV30; d_gene: NA; j_gene: TRBJ1-1; abundance: NA; CDR3nt: TGTGCCTGGAGTACCCCGAACACTGAAGCTTTCTTT; CDR3aa: CAWSTPNTEAFF
len: 14; v_gene: TRBV2; d_gene: TRBD2; j_gene: TRBJ2-5; abundance: NA; CDR3nt: TGTGCCAGCAGGCTAGCGGGGGGGCTGGAGACCCAGTACTTC; CDR3aa: CASRLAGGLETQYF
len: 14; v_gene: TRBV11-2; d_gene: TRBD1; j_gene: TRBJ1-5; abundance: NA; CDR3nt: TGTGCCAGCAGCTTTGGCAGGGGGGGTCAGCCCCAGCATTTT; CDR3aa: CASSFGRGGQPQHF
len: 16; v_gene: TRBV6-1; d_gene: TRBD1; j_gene: TRBJ1-6; abundance: once; CDR3nt: TGTGCCAGCAGTGAAAGGACAGGGGGATATAATTCACCCCTCCACTTT; CDR3aa: CASSERTGGYNSPLHF
len: 14; v_gene: TRBV14; d_gene: TRBD2; j_gene: TRBJ2-2; abundance: NA; CDR3nt: TGTGCCAGCAGCCGGACTAGCTTCACCGGGGAGCTGTTTTTT; CDR3aa: CASSRTSFTGELFF
len: 15; v_gene: TRBV7-9; d_gene: TRBD1; j_gene: TRBJ2-7; abundance: NA; CDR3nt: TGTGCCAGCAGCTCTCCACGGACAGGGACTTACGAGCAGTACTTC; CDR3aa: CASSSPRTGTYEQYF
len: 14; v_gene: TRBV28; d_gene: NA; j_gene: TRBJ2-7; abundance: NA; CDR3nt: TGTGCCAGCACCGGCGGGCGAAGGGGCTACGAGCAGTACTTC; CDR3aa: CASTGGRRGYEQYF
len: 14; v_gene: TRBV27; d_gene: TRBD1; j_gene: TRBJ1-4; abundance: NA; CDR3nt: TGTGCCAGCAGTCCCGACAGGGGAGGCAGAAAACTGTTTTTT; CDR3aa: CASSPDRGGRKLFF
len: 14; v_gene: TRBV15; d_gene: NA; j_gene: TRBJ1-5; abundance: few; CDR3nt: TGTGCCACCAGCAGAGAGGTTCACAATCAGCCCCAGCATTTT; CDR3aa: CATSREVHNQPQHF
len: 14; v_gene: TRBV28; d_gene: NA; j_gene: TRBJ1-2; abundance: NA; CDR3nt: TGTGCCAGCAGTTTACCAGGGAGGGTGGATGGCTACACCTTC; CDR3aa: CASSLPGRVDGYTF
len: 12; v_gene: TRBV28; d_gene: NA; j_gene: TRBJ2-3; abundance: NA; CDR3nt: TGTGCCAGCAGTCCCACCCGGAATACGCAGTATTTT; CDR3aa: CASSPTRNTQYF
len: 15; v_gene: TRBV19; d_gene: TRBD1; j_gene: TRBJ1-1; abundance: NA; CDR3nt: TGTGCCAGTAGTCCCGGGGACAGGGAGGACACTGAAGCTTTCTTT; CDR3aa: CASSPGDREDTEAFF
len: 15; v_gene: TRBV27; d_gene: NA; j_gene: TRBJ2-3; abundance: NA; CDR3nt: TGTGCCAGCAGTTCCGGGGCGCGAGGCACAGATACGCAGTATTTT; CDR3aa: CASSSGARGTDTQYF
len: 17; v_gene: TRBV7-2; d_gene: TRBD2; j_gene: TRBJ2-7; abundance: NA; CDR3nt: TGTGCCAGCAGCCGACTCCTTAGCGGGGTGATCTCCTACGAGCAGTACTTC; CDR3aa: CASSRLLSGVISYEQYF
len: 13; v_gene: TRBV28; d_gene: NA; j_gene: TRBJ2-7; abundance: NA; CDR3nt: TGTGCCAGCCTATTAACAGGCTCCTACGAGCAGTACTTC; CDR3aa: CASLLTGSYEQYF
len: 14; v_gene: TRBV27; d_gene: TRBD2; j_gene: TRBJ2-7; abundance: NA; CDR3nt: TGTGCCAGCAGTTCTAGCGGGGGGCGGTACGAGCAGTACTTC; CDR3aa: CASSSSGGRYEQYF
len: 15; v_gene: TRBV6-5; d_gene: TRBD1; j_gene: TRBJ2-7; abundance: NA; CDR3nt: TGTGCCAGCAGTTACCCTACAGGGGACTCCTACGAGCAGTACTTC; CDR3aa: CASSYPTGDSYEQYF
len: 15; v_gene: TRBV30; d_gene: TRBD1; j_gene: TRBJ1-5; abundance: NA; CDR3nt: TGTGCCTGGAGTGCTCAGGGGGCGGGCAATCAGCCCCAGCATTTT; CDR3aa: CAWSAQGAGNQPQHF
len: 12; v_gene: TRBV25-1; d_gene: NA; j_gene: TRBJ2-2; abundance: NA; CDR3nt: TGTGCCAGCAGTGAACCCCCCGGGGAGCTGTTTTTT; CDR3aa: CASSEPPGELFF
len: 15; v_gene: TRBV6-6; d_gene: TRBD1; j_gene: TRBJ1-2; abundance: NA; CDR3nt: TGTGCCAGCAGTTACTCAATGACAGGGGGCTATGGCTACACCTTC; CDR3aa: CASSYSMTGGYGYTF
len: 15; v_gene: TRBV19; d_gene: TRBD1; j_gene: TRBJ2-1; abundance: NA; CDR3nt: TGTGCCAGTAGTCCCCGACAGGGATTGTCCAATGAGCAGTTCTTC; CDR3aa: CASSPRQGLSNEQFF
len: 16; v_gene: TRBV27; d_gene: TRBD1; j_gene: TRBJ2-3; abundance: NA; CDR3nt: TGTGCCAGCAGTACGCGGACAGGGGCTCGCACAGATACGCAGTATTTT; CDR3aa: CASSTRTGARTDTQYF
len: 12; v_gene: TRBV29-1; d_gene: NA; j_gene: TRBJ2-7; abundance: NA; CDR3nt: TGCAGCGTGGGGCCAGGGGTGGACGAGCAGTACTTC; CDR3aa: CSVGPGVDEQYF
len: 14; v_gene: TRBV5-1; d_gene: TRBD1; j_gene: TRBJ2-3; abundance: NA; CDR3nt: TGCGCCAGCAGCGTACGACAGGGAACAGATACGCAGTATTTT; CDR3aa: CASSVRQGTDTQYF
len: 15; v_gene: TRBV7-2; d_gene: NA; j_gene: TRBJ1-1; abundance: few; CDR3nt: TGTGCCAGCAGCTTAGGGGCAGGTCGGGGCACTGAAGCTTTCTTT; CDR3aa: CASSLGAGRGTEAFF
len: 13; v_gene: TRBV5-4; d_gene: NA; j_gene: TRBJ2-5; abundance: NA; CDR3nt: TGTGCCAGCAGCTTGGCCGGTCCAGAGACCCAGTACTTC; CDR3aa: CASSLAGPETQYF